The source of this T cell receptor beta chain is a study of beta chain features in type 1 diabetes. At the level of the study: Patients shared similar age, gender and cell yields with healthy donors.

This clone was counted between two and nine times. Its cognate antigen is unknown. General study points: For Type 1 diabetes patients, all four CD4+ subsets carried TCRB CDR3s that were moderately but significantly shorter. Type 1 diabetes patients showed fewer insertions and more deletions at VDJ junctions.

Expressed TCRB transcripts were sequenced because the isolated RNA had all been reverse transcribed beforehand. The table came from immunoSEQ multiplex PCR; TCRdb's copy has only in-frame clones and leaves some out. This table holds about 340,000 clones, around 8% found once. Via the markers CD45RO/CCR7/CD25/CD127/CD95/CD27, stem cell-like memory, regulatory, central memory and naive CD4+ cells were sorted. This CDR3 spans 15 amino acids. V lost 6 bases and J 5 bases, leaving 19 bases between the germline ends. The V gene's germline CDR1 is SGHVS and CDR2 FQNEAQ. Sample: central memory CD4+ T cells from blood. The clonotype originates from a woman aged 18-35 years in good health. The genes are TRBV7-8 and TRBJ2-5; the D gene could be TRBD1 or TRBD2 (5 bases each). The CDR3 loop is CASRRGTDRLETQYF. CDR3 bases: TGTGCCAGCAGAAGAGGGACCGATCGACTGGAGACCCAGTACTTC.